This TCR beta chain was sequenced during a study of blood T cell repertoires in COVID-19 (dated by TCRdb to 2020 to 2022). For the study in its entirety: Samples from collaborators originated in the United States, Italy and Spain and spanned both the acute and convalescent phases of COVID-19. The prospective study material was composed of cDNA or gDNA derived from T cells, B-cell-depleted T cells, or PBMCs. Subjects who had been exposed to COVID-19, were actively infected with it, or had recovered from it provided the deeply sampled blood TCRbeta repertoires that made up the dataset. The repertoires were released in a freely available public database meant as a resource for research on the immune response to SARS-CoV-2. Samples came from the ongoing ImmuneRACE study (first 160 participants) plus 1,254 subjects from 6 global collaborators. Nearly every sample came with metadata listing a de-identified subject ID, COVID-19 status, age in years and sex. HLA class I and class II types, where available, came from metadata supplied by the sample provider rather than from assay-based typing.

This clone was counted once. Its antigen target is currently unknown. Base qualities were left out, and no much larger clone turns up one base away. Collaborating institutions collected whole blood in K2EDTA tubes following their own protocols. Collaborator samples were shipped for TCRbeta analysis as frozen whole blood, isolated PBMCs, or DNA extracted from either sample type. What the authors observed across the whole study: How much clinical and demographic metadata was included differed by source and by participant, and the metadata was provided uncurated.

TCRbeta CDR3 regions were amplified from genomic DNA using the immunoSEQ Assay, a bias-controlled multiplex PCR. The source study handled its data this way. Within the assay, amplification of reference gene primers was used to estimate how many nucleated cells each sample contained. Sequence reads were collapsed and filtered to measure the absolute abundance of every unique TCRbeta CDR3 rearrangement. For each sample, productive Simpson clonality was calculated as the square root of Simpson's diversity index over productive rearrangements. The source is immuneACCESS, and TCRdb retained only in-frame sequences with V and J called. Part of the clones is not carried over; for the studies checked, unresolved V genes explain less than half of this, and the remainder is unexplained. V, J and clone size derive from that table, while D and trimming were established from the DNA sequence. The sample data list about 170,000 clones, and approximately 86% of these were observed just once. The top ten clonotypes cover 7% to 7.5% of the sample.

The V end loses 0 bases and the J end loses 7 bases, and a stretch of 10 bases separates them. According to the germline V gene, CDR1 reads SGHNT and CDR2 reads YENEEA. Its CDR3 holds 14 amino acids, cysteine through phenylalanine. Just CDR3 DNA is preserved here, 42 bases in frame from base 1. The V gene is TRBV11-3 and the J gene is TRBJ2-1; TRBD2 might be the D gene, on 5 matching bases. The receptor's source is a woman older than 75 in a cohort sampled during active or convalescent COVID-19. The sample taken for sequencing was peripheral blood. The DNA reads TGTGCCAGCAGCTTAGATCGTCTAGCAAATGAGCAGTTCTTC. It is translated as CASSLDRLANEQFF.